The rows below give T cell receptor beta chains drawn from one sample of a study of CD8 T cells in ankylosing spondylitis. TCRdb redid the calling of the 5' RACE reads with MiXCR, one entry per CDR3 protein. This sample yields fewer than 250,000 distinct CDR3 sequences, of which under 12% are seen a single time; around 3% belongs to the top ten. Specimen: blood, either unsorted or a sorted T cell fraction (not recorded which). The source is a male donor with ankylosing spondylitis or in good health (not recorded which). Both conserved end residues are part of each CDR3. A D gene is named only where the DNA matches it firmly. A row's size may be missing; if present it is once, few, many or a size class.

V gene	D gene	J gene	clone size	CDR3 DNA	CDR3 protein
TRBV2	.	TRBJ2-1	many	TGTGCCAGCAGGGCCAGGGAGGCAAATGAGCAGTTCTTC	CASRAREANEQFF
TRBV3-1	TRBD2	TRBJ2-4	.	TGTGCCAGCAGCCCTGGGGTAGCGGGAGGGCCGGTAGGGACCAAAAACATTCAGTACTTC	CASSPGVAGGPVGTKNIQYF
TRBV27	.	TRBJ2-3	many	TGTGCCAGCAGCTTGACCGTGGGGGTCACAGATACGCAGTATTTT	CASSLTVGVTDTQYF
TRBV3-1	.	TRBJ2-1	many	TGTGCCAGCAGTCGAACGCTTGGCAATGAGCAGTTCTTC	CASSRTLGNEQFF
TRBV3-1	TRBD2	TRBJ2-3	many	TGTGCCAGCAGCCCCTCGGGGACTAGCGGAAGCTACACAGATACGCAGTATTTT	CASSPSGTSGSYTDTQYF
TRBV19	.	TRBJ1-1	.	TGTGCCAGTAGTATAAGGAGGAGCAACACTGAAGCTTTCTTT	CASSIRRSNTEAFF
TRBV4-1	.	TRBJ1-6	many	TGCGCCAGCAGCCAAGGGCCCCGCGCGGGAGAGGCCTATAATTCACCCCTCCACTTT	CASSQGPRAGEAYNSPLHF
TRBV12-3/TRBV12-4	.	TRBJ2-1	many	TGTGCCAGCAGCCCTAGCGCACGGTCGGATGAGCAGTTCTTC	CASSPSARSDEQFF
TRBV3-1	.	TRBJ1-1	many	TGTGCCAGCAGCAAAGGGAGGGACACTGAAGCTTTCTTT	CASSKGRDTEAFF
TRBV7-2	TRBD2	TRBJ2-2	many	TGTGCCAGCAGCTTAGGGAGCGGGATCCCCGGGGAGCTGTTTTTT	CASSLGSGIPGELFF
TRBV3-1	.	TRBJ2-7	many	TGTGCCAGCAGCCAAGCGGGGTCCCCGGTAACCTACGAGCAGTACTTC	CASSQAGSPVTYEQYF
TRBV20-1	.	TRBJ2-3	many	TGCAGTGCTCCCTTGGGATACTCGACGGGCACAGATACGCAGTATTTT	CSAPLGYSTGTDTQYF
TRBV7-9	TRBD2	TRBJ2-1	many	TGTGCCAGCAGCCCCAGACTAGCGCCCTACAATGAGCAGTTCTTC	CASSPRLAPYNEQFF
TRBV29-1	TRBD1	TRBJ2-5	many	TGCAGCGGATACCGGGACAGGGGAATTGCGGAGACCCAGTACTTC	CSGYRDRGIAETQYF
TRBV4-1	.	TRBJ2-7	many	TGCGCCAGCAGCCAAGATGCGAGCGGGCCAGGAGAGCAGTACTTC	CASSQDASGPGEQYF
TRBV4-1	.	TRBJ2-7	many	TGCGCCAGCAGCCTTTTACCCGGGACAAGGGGCTACGAGCAGTACTTC	CASSLLPGTRGYEQYF
TRBV3-1	TRBD1	TRBJ1-5	.	TGTGCCAGCAGCCCTGACAGGGGGCTGAGTCAGCCCCAGCATTTT	CASSPDRGLSQPQHF
TRBV20-1	.	TRBJ2-3	many	TGCAGTGCGCATAAGGGCGATACGCAGTATTTT	CSAHKGDTQYF
TRBV12-3/TRBV12-4	.	TRBJ1-5	.	TGTGCCAGCAGTTTACGACAGGTCGAGCCCCAGCATTTT	CASSLRQVEPQHF
TRBV4-1	.	TRBJ1-4	many	TGCGCCAGCAGCCAAGACGAGGGAGGAGGGGAAAAACTGTTTTTT	CASSQDEGGGEKLFF
TRBV11-2	TRBD2	TRBJ2-4	few	TGTGCCAGCACCCGTCAGGGCCTAGCGGGGGGACCTATAGCCAAAAACATTCAGTACTTC	CASTRQGLAGGPIAKNIQYF
TRBV20-1	TRBD2	TRBJ2-3	many	TGCAGTGCTAGCGGGGTAGCGGGGGGACACAGCACAGATACGCAGTATTTT	CSASGVAGGHSTDTQYF
TRBV12-3/TRBV12-4	.	TRBJ2-1	many	TGTGCCAGCAGTTACCGAAGCTCCTACAATGAGCAGTTCTTC	CASSYRSSYNEQFF
TRBV5-1	TRBD2	TRBJ2-1	.	TGCGCCAGCAGCCCACTAGCGGGAGAACCCTACAATGAGCAGTTCTTC	CASSPLAGEPYNEQFF
TRBV12-3/TRBV12-4	TRBD1	TRBJ1-4	many	TGTGCCAGCAGCTCGGGACAGGGGGTGGTTGATGAAAAACTGTTTTTT	CASSSGQGVVDEKLFF
TRBV4-2	.	TRBJ2-7	.	TGTGCCAGCAGCCAAGAAGGGGAATACTACGAGCAGTACTTC	CASSQEGEYYEQYF
TRBV3-1	TRBD1	TRBJ1-1	many	TGTGCCAGCAGCCAACGGGACAGGTTTTCTGAAGCTTTCTTT	CASSQRDRFSEAFF
TRBV7-2	.	TRBJ2-1	.	TGTGCCAGCACTCGCAGACCGACTTCTGAGCAGTTCTTC	CASTRRPTSEQFF
TRBV7-6	.	TRBJ2-7	many	TGTGCCAGCAGCTTTAGGCCGGACAACACCTACGAGCAGTACTTC	CASSFRPDNTYEQYF
TRBV3-1	.	TRBJ2-7	few	TGTGCCAGCAGCCAAGAGGCTGGCCGTAACTCCTACGAGCAGTACTTC	CASSQEAGRNSYEQYF
TRBV4-2	TRBD2	TRBJ2-1	many	TGTGCCAGCAGCGAGACTAGCGGGAGGGCGGGCAATGAGCAGTTCTTC	CASSETSGRAGNEQFF
TRBV2	.	TRBJ2-3	few	TGTGCCAGCAGTGGGGTCGCAGGGAGGGATACGCAGTATTTT	CASSGVAGRDTQYF
TRBV30	.	TRBJ2-7	many	TGTGCCTGGAATTGGGCTAGCGCAACCTACGAGCAGTACTTC	CAWNWASATYEQYF
TRBV15	TRBD1	TRBJ2-7	many	TGTGCCACCAGCAGAGATAAGGGACAGGGAAGCGAGCAGTACTTC	CATSRDKGQGSEQYF
TRBV20-1	TRBD2	TRBJ2-2	few	TGCAGTGCTAGAGATTTTCGGACTAGCGGGAACACCGGGGAGCTGTTTTTT	CSARDFRTSGNTGELFF
TRBV7-9	.	TRBJ1-4	many	TGTGCCAGCAGCTTGGGATTCGGGGGGCCAGGGGATGAAAAACTGTTTTTT	CASSLGFGGPGDEKLFF